The clone carrying this TCR beta chain was counted ten times or more. No antigen is known for it. TCRdb re-analysed the 5' RACE reads in MiXCR, keeping a single row per CDR3 protein. Among roughly 74,000 distinct CDR3 sequences listed, less than 5.5% were seen once. Germline CDR1 reads SGHAT; CDR2 reads FQNNGV. The CDR3 is 17 residues long. After removal of 5 bases from V and 2 bases from J, the junction contained 10 bases not matched to a gene. The data belong to a study of neurological immune-mediated disorders. Study results and caveats: Expansion of TCR clones was greatest in HTLV-1-associated myelopathy and smallest in multiple sclerosis, where it fell below that of healthy controls.

The sequencing sample was made of PBMCs. This TCR derives from a young man with multiple sclerosis. This chain uses TRBV11-2 with TRBJ2-1; TRBD1 matches 9 bases. For the CDR3, the DNA is TGTGCCAGCAGCCGCCCCCTGAGGACAGGGGCCTACAATGAGCAGTTCTTC. Translated, it gives CASSRPLRTGAYNEQFF.